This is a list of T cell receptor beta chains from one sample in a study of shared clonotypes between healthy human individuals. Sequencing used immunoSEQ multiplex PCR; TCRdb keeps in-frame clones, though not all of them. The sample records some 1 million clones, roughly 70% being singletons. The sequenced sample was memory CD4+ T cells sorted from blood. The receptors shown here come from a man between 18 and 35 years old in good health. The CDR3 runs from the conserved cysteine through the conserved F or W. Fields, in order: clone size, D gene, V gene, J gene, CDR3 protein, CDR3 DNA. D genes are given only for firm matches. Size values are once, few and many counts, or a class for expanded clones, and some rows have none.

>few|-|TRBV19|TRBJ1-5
CASSTPPGGQPQHF
TGTGCCAGTAGTACCCCACCGGGAGGTCAGCCCCAGCATTTT
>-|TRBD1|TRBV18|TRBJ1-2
CASSPTGGEIYGYTF
TGTGCCAGCTCACCGACAGGGGGCGAAATCTATGGCTACACCTTC
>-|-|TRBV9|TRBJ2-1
CASSLGDNQFF
TGTGCCAGCAGCCTCGGGGACAATCAGTTCTTC
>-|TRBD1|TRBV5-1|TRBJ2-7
CASSPGQGSYEQYF
TGCGCCAGCAGCCCAGGACAGGGTTCCTACGAGCAGTACTTC
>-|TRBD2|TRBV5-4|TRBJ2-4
CASSGNSGGAGNIQYF
TGTGCCAGCAGCGGCAATAGCGGGGGGGCCGGAAACATTCAGTACTTC
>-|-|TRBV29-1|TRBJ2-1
CSVDRLSYNEQFF
TGCAGCGTTGACCGGCTGTCCTACAATGAGCAGTTCTTC
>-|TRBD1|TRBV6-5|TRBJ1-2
CASSPWDSPPRSYTF
TGTGCCAGCAGTCCATGGGACAGCCCACCCAGATCCTACACCTTC
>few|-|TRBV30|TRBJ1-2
CAWTLTDAYGYTF
TGTGCCTGGACCTTAACGGACGCTTATGGCTACACCTTC
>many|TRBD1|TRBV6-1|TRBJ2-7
CASSEEGQGTYEQYF
TGTGCCAGCAGTGAAGAGGGACAGGGTACCTACGAGCAGTACTTC
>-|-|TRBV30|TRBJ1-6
CACRDNSPLHF
TGTGCCTGTCGAGATAATTCACCCCTCCACTTT
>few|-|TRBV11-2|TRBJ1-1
CASSFVRGVSEAFF
TGTGCCAGCAGCTTTGTCAGGGGTGTTTCTGAAGCTTTCTTT
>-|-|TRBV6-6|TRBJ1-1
CASRLQIWAEAFF
TGTGCCAGCAGGCTTCAAATCTGGGCTGAAGCTTTCTTT
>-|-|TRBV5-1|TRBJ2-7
CASSLAGRTTYEQYF
TGCGCCAGCAGCTTGGCTGGCAGGACTACCTACGAGCAGTACTTC
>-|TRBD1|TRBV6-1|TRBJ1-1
CASSPTGKGTEAFF
TGTGCCAGCAGTCCGACAGGGAAGGGCACTGAAGCTTTCTTT
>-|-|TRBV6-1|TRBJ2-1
CATPTGRGYNEQFF
TGTGCCACCCCCACGGGACGGGGGTACAATGAGCAGTTCTTC
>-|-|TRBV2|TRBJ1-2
CASSEAGVQGYTF
TGTGCCAGCAGTGAAGCCGGGGTACAGGGCTACACCTTC
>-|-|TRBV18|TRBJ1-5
CASSLNMGYQPQHF
TGTGCCAGCTCACTTAACATGGGATATCAGCCCCAGCATTTT
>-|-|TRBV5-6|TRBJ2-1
CASSLESKGPEQFF
TGTGCCAGCAGCTTGGAATCTAAAGGGCCCGAGCAGTTCTTC
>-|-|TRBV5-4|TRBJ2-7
CASSAYYYGSSYEQYF
TGTGCCAGCAGCGCTTACTACTATGGCAGCTCCTACGAGCAGTACTTC
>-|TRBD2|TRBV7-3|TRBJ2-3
CASSLFGTSGTDTQYF
TGTGCCAGCAGCTTGTTCGGGACTAGCGGCACAGATACGCAGTATTTT
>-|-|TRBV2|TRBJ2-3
CASSESAGTQYF
TGTGCCAGCAGTGAGTCGGCGGGTACGCAGTATTTT
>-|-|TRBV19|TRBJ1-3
CASRAKGGNTIYF
TGTGCCAGTAGAGCGAAGGGGGGAAACACCATATATTTT
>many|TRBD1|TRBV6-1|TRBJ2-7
CASSATGYEQYF
TGTGCCAGCAGTGCGACAGGGTACGAGCAGTACTTC
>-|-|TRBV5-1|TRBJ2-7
CASSFSGDLGQYF
TGCGCCAGCAGCTTTTCAGGGGACCTCGGGCAGTACTTC
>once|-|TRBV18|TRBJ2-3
CASSPPGRIDTQYF
TGTGCCAGCTCACCACCAGGACGTATAGATACGCAGTATTTT
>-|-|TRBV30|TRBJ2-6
CAWTVTGSWVAGANVLTF
TGTGCCTGGACTGTAACAGGGTCGTGGGTTGCCGGGGCCAACGTCCTGACTTTC
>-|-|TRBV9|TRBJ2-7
CASSLQGSPYEQYF
TGTGCCAGCAGCCTCCAGGGTTCCCCCTACGAGCAGTACTTC
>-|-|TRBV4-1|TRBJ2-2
CASSQGFGGQVGELFF
TGCGCCAGCAGCCAAGGCTTCGGAGGGCAGGTCGGGGAGCTGTTTTTT
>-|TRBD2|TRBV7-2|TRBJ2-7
CASSLSAGGPGEQYF
TGTGCCAGCAGCTTATCGGCGGGAGGGCCGGGGGAGCAGTACTTC
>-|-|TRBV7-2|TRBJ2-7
CASSPRGLGSYEQYF
TGTGCCAGCAGCCCACGAGGGCTTGGGTCCTACGAGCAGTACTTC
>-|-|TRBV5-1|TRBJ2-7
CASSLAEVVYEQYF
TGCGCCAGCAGCTTGGCTGAGGTCGTCTACGAGCAGTACTTC
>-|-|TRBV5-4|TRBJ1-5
CASSIGGGGNQPQHF
TGTGCCAGCAGCATCGGGGGGGGCGGCAATCAGCCCCAGCATTTT
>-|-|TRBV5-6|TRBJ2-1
CASSRDILGAYNEQFF
TGTGCCAGCAGCAGGGACATCCTAGGGGCCTACAATGAGCAGTTCTTC
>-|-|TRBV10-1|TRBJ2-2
CASSPSVLTGELFF
TGCGCCAGCAGCCCTAGCGTTCTCACCGGGGAGCTGTTTTTT
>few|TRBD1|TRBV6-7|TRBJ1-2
CASSYADRAYGYTF
TGTGCCAGCAGTTACGCAGACAGGGCCTATGGCTACACCTTC
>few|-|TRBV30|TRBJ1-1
CAWSGRVDTEAFF
TGTGCCTGGAGTGGCAGGGTAGACACTGAAGCTTTCTTT
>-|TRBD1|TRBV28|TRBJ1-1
CASSLSTGGRRGEAFF
TGTGCCAGCAGTTTATCGACAGGGGGAAGGAGGGGTGAAGCTTTCTTT
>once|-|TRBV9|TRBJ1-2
CASSPPEGYGYTF
TGTGCCAGCAGCCCCCCGGAGGGCTATGGCTACACCTTC
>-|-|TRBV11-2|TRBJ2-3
CASSLWTDTDTQYF
TGTGCCAGCAGCTTATGGACGGACACAGATACGCAGTATTTT
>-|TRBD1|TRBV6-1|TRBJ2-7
CASRARGQEQYF
TGTGCCAGCAGGGCCAGGGGGCAAGAGCAGTACTTC
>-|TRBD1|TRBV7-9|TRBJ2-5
CASSGAGGPETQYF
TGTGCCAGCAGCGGCGCAGGGGGCCCAGAGACCCAGTACTTC
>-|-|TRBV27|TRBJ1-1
CASSPSRRYTEAFF
TGTGCCAGCAGTCCTTCCCGGCGGTACACTGAAGCTTTCTTT
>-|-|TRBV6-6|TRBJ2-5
CASSYPGVETQYF
TGTGCCAGCAGTTACCCGGGGGTAGAGACCCAGTACTTC
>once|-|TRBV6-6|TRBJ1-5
CASGTHPWDQPQHF
TGTGCCAGCGGTACGCACCCGTGGGATCAGCCCCAGCATTTT
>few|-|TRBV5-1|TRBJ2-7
CASSLDPMGEQYF
TGCGCCAGCAGCTTGGACCCAATGGGGGAGCAGTACTTC